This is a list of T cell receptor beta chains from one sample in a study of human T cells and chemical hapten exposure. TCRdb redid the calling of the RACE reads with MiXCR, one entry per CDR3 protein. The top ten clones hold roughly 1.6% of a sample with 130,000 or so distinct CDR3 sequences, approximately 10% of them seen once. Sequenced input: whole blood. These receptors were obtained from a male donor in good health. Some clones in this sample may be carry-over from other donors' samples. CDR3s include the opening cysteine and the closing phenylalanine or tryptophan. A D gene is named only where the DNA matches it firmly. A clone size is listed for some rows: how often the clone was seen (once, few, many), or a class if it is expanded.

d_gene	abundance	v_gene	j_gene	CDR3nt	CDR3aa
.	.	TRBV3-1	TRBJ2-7	TGTGCCAGCAGCCCCCTAGCGAGCTACGAGCAGTACTTC	CASSPLASYEQYF
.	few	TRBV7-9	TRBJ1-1	TGTGCCAGCAGCGCACAAGGCGGGGTCGATGAAGCTTTCTTT	CASSAQGGVDEAFF
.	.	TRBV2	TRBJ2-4	TGTGCCAGCAGTGTTTACGGTGTAGCCAAAAACATTCAGTACTTC	CASSVYGVAKNIQYF
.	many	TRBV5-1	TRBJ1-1	TGCGCCAGCAGCCGAGGTAACAGGGTCACTGAAGCTTTCTTT	CASSRGNRVTEAFF
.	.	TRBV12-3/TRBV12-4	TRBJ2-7	TGTGCCAGCAGTTTCCACGCGAGTCCCGGAGAATACGAGCAGTACTTC	CASSFHASPGEYEQYF
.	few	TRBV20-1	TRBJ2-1	TGCAGTGCGACGTACAATGAGCAGTTCTTC	CSATYNEQFF
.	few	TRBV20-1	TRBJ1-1	TGCAGTGCTAGGTTGGAGGCTGAAGCTTTCTTT	CSARLEAEAFF
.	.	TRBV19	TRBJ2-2	TGTGCCAGTAGTATGAGCTCCCCCGGGGAGCTGTTTTTT	CASSMSSPGELFF
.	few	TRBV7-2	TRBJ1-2	TGTGCCAGCAGCTTAAGGGGGGGGGACTTCAACTATGGCTACACCTTC	CASSLRGGDFNYGYTF
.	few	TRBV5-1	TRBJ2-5	TGCGCCAGCCGGGCGAATTTACAAGAGACCCAGTACTTC	CASRANLQETQYF
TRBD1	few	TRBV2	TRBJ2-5	TGTGCCAGCAGTCCGGACAGGGGAGAGACCCAGTACTTC	CASSPDRGETQYF
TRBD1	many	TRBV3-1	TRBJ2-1	TGTGCCAGCTCGAAGCCCGGGACAGGGACCTACAATGAGCAGTTCTTC	CASSKPGTGTYNEQFF
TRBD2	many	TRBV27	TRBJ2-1	TGTGCCAGCAGTTTAGCTAGCGGGGGGTACAATGAGCAGTTCTTC	CASSLASGGYNEQFF
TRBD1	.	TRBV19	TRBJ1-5	TGTGCCAGTACTTACCCCGGACAGGGAGGCAATCAGCCCCAGCATTTT	CASTYPGQGGNQPQHF
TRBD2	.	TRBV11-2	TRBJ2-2	TGTGCCAGCAGCTTAGAACTAGCGGCCACCCCCGGCACCGGGGAGCTGTTTTTT	CASSLELAATPGTGELFF
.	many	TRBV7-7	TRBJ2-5	TGTGCCAGCAGCCGGGACTACCAAGAGACCCAGTACTTC	CASSRDYQETQYF